This section outlines one T cell receptor (beta chain) sequence together with its context. Method: immunoSEQ multiplex PCR; TCRdb's copy keeps in-frame clones and lacks some. The sample includes about 660,000 clones, roughly 88% of them seen just once. These data come from a study of shared T cell receptors in the human thymus. This sample also appeared in a second study, on human thymus T cells. As reported in that work: Highly overlapping thymic repertoires among unrelated individuals were reported in related research.

This clonotype was sampled from a boy less than two years old with a congenital heart defect. The sequenced sample was thymocytes.

CDR3 coding DNA: TGTGCCAGCAGTTACTCGGGACAGGGAGTTAACTATGGCTACACCTTC. Its translation is CASSYSGQGVNYGYTF. The rearrangement joins TRBV27 to TRBJ1-2, with 9 bases fitting TRBD1. With V trimmed by 4 bases and J by 1 base, 7 bases remained unmatched. The CDR3 runs 16 residues. Germline V gene lookup returns CDR1 MNHEY and CDR2 SMNVEV (reference sequence).